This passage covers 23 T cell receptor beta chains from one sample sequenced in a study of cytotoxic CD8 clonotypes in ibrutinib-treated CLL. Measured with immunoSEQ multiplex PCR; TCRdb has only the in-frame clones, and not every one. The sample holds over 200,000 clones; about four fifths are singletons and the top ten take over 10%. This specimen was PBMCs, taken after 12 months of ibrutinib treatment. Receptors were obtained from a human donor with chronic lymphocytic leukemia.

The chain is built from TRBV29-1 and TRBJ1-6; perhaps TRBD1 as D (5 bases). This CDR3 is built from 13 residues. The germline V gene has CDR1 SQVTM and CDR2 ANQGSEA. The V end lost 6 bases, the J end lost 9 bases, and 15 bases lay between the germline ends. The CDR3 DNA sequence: TGCAGCGTCCAAGAGGGGACTGGTTCACCCCTCCACTTT. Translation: CSVQEGTGSPLHF.

The CDR3 DNA follows: TGTGCCACCAGTGGGGATCGAGGTGAAAAACTGTTTTTT. This codes for CATSGDRGEKLFF. This rearrangement joins TRBV15 to TRBJ1-4, with no clear D. V was trimmed by 6 bases and J by 7 bases, leaving 12 bases between them. Per the germline V gene, CDR1 is LNHNV and CDR2 is YYDKDF (reference sequence). This CDR3 is 13 amino acids long.

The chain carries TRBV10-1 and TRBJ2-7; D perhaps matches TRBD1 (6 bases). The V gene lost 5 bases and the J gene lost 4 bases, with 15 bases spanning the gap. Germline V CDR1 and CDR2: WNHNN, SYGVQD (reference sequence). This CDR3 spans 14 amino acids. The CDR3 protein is CASSPPGQYYEQYF. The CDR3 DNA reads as TGCGCCAGCAGTCCCCCGGGACAATATTACGAGCAGTACTTC.

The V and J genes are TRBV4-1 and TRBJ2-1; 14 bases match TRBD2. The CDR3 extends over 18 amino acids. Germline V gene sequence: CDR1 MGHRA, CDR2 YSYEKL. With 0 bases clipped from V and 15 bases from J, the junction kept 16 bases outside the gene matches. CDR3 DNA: TGCGCCAGCAGCCAAGAAAGAGGAGGACTAGCGGGGGGTCCCCCTCCGTTCTTC. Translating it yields CASSQERGGLAGGPPPFF.

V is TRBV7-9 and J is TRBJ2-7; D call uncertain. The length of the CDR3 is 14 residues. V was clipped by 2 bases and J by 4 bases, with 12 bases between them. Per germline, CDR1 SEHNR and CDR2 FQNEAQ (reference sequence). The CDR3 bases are TGTGCCAGCAGCTTAAAAGCCGCCCCTTACGAGCAGTACTTC. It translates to CASSLKAAPYEQYF.

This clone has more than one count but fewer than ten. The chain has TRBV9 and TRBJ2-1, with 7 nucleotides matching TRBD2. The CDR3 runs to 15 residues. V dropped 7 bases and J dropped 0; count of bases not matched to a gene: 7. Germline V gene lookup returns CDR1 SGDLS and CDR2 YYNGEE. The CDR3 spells CASGGSPPSYNEQFF. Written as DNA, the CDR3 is TGTGCCAGCGGCGGGAGTCCCCCCTCCTACAATGAGCAGTTCTTC.

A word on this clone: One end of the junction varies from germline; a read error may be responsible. The CDR3 DNA sequence: TGTACTAGTGGTTTGGTTTTCGCGGGAGGGCCGGATGAGCAGTTCTTC. This gives the protein CTSGLVFAGGPDEQFF. The V gene is TRBV12-5, the J gene TRBJ2-1, with 9 bases matching TRBD2. CDR1 LGHNT and CDR2 FRNRAP come from the germline V gene. The CDR3 contains 16 residues.

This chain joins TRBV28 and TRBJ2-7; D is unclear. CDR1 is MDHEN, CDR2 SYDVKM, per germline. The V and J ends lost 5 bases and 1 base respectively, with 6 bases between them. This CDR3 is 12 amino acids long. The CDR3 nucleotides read TGTGCCAGCAGTCGCGTATCCTACGAGCAGTACTTC. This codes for CASSRVSYEQYF.

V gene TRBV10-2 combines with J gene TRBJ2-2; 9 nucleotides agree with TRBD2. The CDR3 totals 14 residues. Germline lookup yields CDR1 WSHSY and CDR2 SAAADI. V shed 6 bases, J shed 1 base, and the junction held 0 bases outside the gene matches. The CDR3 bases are TGCGCCAGCAGGACTAGCGGGAACACCGGGGAGCTGTTTTTT. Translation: CASRTSGNTGELFF.

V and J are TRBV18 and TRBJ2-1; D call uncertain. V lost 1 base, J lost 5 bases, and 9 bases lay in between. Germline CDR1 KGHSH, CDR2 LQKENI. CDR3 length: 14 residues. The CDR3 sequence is CASSPRVLDNEQFF. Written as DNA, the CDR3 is TGTGCCAGCTCACCACGTGTCTTAGACAATGAGCAGTTCTTC.

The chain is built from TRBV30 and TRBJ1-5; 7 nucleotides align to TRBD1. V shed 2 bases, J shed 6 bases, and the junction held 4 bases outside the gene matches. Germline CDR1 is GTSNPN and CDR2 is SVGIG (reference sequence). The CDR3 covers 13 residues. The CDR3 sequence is CAWSRQGSQPQHF. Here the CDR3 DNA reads TGTGCCTGGAGTCGACAGGGCAGTCAGCCCCAGCATTTT. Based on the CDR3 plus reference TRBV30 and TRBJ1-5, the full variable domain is SQTIHQWPATLVQPVGSPLSLECTVEGTSNPNLYWYRQAAGRGLQLLFYSVGIGQISSEVPQNLSASRPQDRQFILSSKKLLLSDSGFYLCAWSRQGSQPQHFGDGTRLSIL.

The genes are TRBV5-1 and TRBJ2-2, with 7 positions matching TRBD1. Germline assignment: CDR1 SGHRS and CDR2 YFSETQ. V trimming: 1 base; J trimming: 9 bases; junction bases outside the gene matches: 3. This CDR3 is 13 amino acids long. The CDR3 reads CASSLTGDRELFF. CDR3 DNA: TGCGCCAGCAGCTTGACAGGGGATAGGGAGCTGTTTTTT.

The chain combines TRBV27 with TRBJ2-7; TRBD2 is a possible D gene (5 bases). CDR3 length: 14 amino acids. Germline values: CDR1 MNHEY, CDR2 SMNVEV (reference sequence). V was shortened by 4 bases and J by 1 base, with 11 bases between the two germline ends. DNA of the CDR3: TGTGCCAGCAGTTCCCCCCGAGGGTCCTACGAGCAGTACTTC. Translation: CASSSPRGSYEQYF.

The CDR3 region has the DNA TGTGCCAGCAGTGGTTTTCGAGCGGGACCCACCTACGAGCAGTACTTC. It codes for CASSGFRAGPTYEQYF. The chain links TRBV6-1 to TRBJ2-7; 7 nucleotides agree with TRBD2. The CDR3 spans 16 residues. CDR1 and CDR2 from the germline V gene are MNHNS and SASEGT. With V trimmed by 4 bases and J by 2 bases, 11 bases remained unmatched.

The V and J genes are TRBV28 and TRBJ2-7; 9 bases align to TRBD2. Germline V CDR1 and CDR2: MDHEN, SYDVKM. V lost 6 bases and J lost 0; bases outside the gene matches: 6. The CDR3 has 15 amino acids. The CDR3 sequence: CASSPGLARSYEQYF. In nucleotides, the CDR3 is TGTGCCAGCAGCCCCGGACTAGCGCGCTCCTACGAGCAGTACTTC.

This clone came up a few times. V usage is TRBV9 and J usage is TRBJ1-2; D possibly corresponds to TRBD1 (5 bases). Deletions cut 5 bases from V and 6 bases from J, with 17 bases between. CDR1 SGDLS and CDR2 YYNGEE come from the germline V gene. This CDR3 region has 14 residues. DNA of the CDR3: TGTGCCAGCAGGCGGGGGTTGGATAGTGATGGCTACACCTTC. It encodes CASRRGLDSDGYTF. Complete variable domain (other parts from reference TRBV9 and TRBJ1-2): DSGVTQTPKHLITATGQRVTLRCSPRSGDLSVYWYQQSLDQGLQFLIQYYNGEERAKGNILERFSAQQFPDLHSELNLSSLELGDSALYFCASRRGLDSDGYTFGSGTRLTVV.

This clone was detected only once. The CDR3 coding sequence is TGTGCCCCATCTGGGTCGGTACAACCAAGGAGCTCCTATAATTCACCCCTCCACTTT. This sequence encodes CAPSGSVQPRSSYNSPLHF. The chain recombines TRBV5-4 with TRBJ1-6, with D uncertain. Germline-derived CDR1 and CDR2 are SGHNT and YYREEE (reference sequence). The germline V and J ends were trimmed by 10 bases and 0 bases, with 26 bases remaining between them. The CDR3 contains 19 residues. Filled out from reference TRBV5-4 and TRBJ1-6, the complete variable domain reads ETGVTQSPTHLIKTRGQQVTLRCSSQSGHNTVSWYQQALGQGPQFIFQYYREEENGRGNFPPRFSGLQFPNYSSELNVNALELDDSALYLCAPSGSVQPRSSYNSPLHFGNGTRLTVT.

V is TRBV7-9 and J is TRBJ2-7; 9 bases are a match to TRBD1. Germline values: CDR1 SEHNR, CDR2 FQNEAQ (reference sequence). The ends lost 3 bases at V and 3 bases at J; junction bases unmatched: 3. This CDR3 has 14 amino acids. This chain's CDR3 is CASSFVGQGYEQYF. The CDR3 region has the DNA TGTGCCAGCAGCTTCGTGGGACAGGGCTACGAGCAGTACTTC.

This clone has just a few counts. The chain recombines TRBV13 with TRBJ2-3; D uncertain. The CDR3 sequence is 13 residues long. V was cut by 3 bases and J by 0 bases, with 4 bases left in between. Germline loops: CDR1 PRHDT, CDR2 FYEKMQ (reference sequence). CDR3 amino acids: CASSFESTDTQYF. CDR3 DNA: TGTGCCAGCAGCTTCGAGAGCACAGATACGCAGTATTTT.

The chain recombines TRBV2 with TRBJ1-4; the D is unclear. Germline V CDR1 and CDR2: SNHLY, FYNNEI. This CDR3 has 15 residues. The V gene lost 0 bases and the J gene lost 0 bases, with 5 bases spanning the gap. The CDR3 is CASSEALSTNEKLFF. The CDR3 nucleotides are TGTGCCAGCAGTGAAGCGCTGTCAACTAATGAAAAACTGTTTTTT. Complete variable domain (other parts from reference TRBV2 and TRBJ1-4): EPEVTQTPSHQVTQMGQEVILRCVPISNHLYFYWYRQILGQKVEFLVSFYNNEISEKSEIFDDQFSVERPDGSNFTLKIRSTKLEDSAMYFCASSEALSTNEKLFFGSGTQLSVL.

The CDR3 spells CASSAEGNSYNEQFF. The CDR3 bases are TGTGCCAGCAGCGCGGAGGGGAACTCCTACAATGAGCAGTTCTTC. This chain uses TRBV6-4 with TRBJ2-1; maybe TRBD2 (6 bases). The CDR3 is 15 residues long. Germline V gene data show CDR1 as MRHNA and CDR2 as SNTAGT. The ends were cut back, 6 bases at V and 0 bases at J, with 12 bases in the middle.

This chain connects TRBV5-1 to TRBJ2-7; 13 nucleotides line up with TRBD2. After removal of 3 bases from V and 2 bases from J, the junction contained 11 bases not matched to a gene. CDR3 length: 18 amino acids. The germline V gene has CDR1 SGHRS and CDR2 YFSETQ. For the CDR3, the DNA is TGCGCCAGCAGCTGGACTAGCGGGAGCCCAGACCCGGCCTACGAGCAGTACTTC. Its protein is CASSWTSGSPDPAYEQYF.

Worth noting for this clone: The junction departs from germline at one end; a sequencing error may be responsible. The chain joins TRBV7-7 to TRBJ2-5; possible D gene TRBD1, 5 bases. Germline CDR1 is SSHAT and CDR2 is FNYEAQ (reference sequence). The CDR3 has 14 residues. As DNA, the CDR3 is TGTGCTAGCAGTAAAGGACACGTCCAAGAGACCCAGTACTTC. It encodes CASSKGHVQETQYF.